This note documents a single TCR beta chain sequence. Its antigen remains unidentified. Indicated time point: pre-sensitization, week 0. Treatment noted: therapeutic diphenylcyclopropenone sensitization with weekly scalp DPC. Patch tests were applied only after blood draws. TCRdb passed the RACE reads through MiXCR, listing each CDR3 protein once. The sample contains approximately 370,000 distinct CDR3 sequences, 5% to 6.5% of which appear only once. The J segment lost 0 bases and the V segment lost 5 bases, leaving 6 bases of the junction unmatched. This CDR3 region has 15 residues. CDR1 and CDR2 from the germline V gene are SEHNR and FQNEAQ (reference sequence). This sample is drawn from a study of human T cells and chemical hapten exposure. Study-wide findings and caveats: The number of TCRs over 1 in 1000 frequency stayed unchanged after DPC.

The sequences come from whole blood, collected in connection with sensitization to the hapten diphenylcyclopropenone (DPC). The chain joins TRBV7-9 to TRBJ1-2; 7 nucleotides line up with TRBD1. This clonotype originated in a woman between 18 and 30 years old with alopecia areata. Some clones in this sample may be carry-over from other donors' samples. The CDR3 DNA reads as TGTGCCAGCAGCACTTTGACAGGGACTAACTATGGCTACACCTTC. Translated, it gives CASSTLTGTNYGYTF. The full variable domain, in which reference TRBV7-9 and TRBJ1-2 provide the parts outside the CDR3, is DTGVSQNPRHKITKRGQNVTFRCDPISEHNRLYWYRQTLGQGPEFLTYFQNEAQLEKSRLLSDRFSAERPKGSFSTLEIQRTEQGDSAMYLCASSTLTGTNYGYTFGSGTRLTVV.